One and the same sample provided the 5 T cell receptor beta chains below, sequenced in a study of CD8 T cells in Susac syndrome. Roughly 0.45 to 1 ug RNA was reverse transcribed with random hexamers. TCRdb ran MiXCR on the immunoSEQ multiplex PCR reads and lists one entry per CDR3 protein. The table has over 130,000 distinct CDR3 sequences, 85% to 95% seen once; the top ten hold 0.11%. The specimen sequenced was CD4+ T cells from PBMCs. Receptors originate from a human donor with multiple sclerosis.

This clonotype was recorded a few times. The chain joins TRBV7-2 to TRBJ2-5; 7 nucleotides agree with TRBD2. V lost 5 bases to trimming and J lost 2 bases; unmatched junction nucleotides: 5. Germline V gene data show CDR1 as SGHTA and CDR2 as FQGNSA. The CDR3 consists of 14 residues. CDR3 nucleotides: TGTGCCAGCAGCCCCCGAGCGGGGCAAGAGACCCAGTACTTC. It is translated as CASSPRAGQETQYF. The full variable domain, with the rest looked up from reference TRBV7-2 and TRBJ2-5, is GAGVSQSPSNKVTEKGKDVELRCDPISGHTALYWYRQSLGQGLEFLIYFQGNSAPDKSGLPSDRFSAERTGGSVSTLTIQRTQQEDSAVYLCASSPRAGQETQYFGPGTRLLVL.

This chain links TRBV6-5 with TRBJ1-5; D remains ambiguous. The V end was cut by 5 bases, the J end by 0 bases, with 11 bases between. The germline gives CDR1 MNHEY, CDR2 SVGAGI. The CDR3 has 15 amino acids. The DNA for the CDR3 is TGTGCCAGCAGTCCGGACGGGAATAGCAATCAGCCCCAGCATTTT. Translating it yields CASSPDGNSNQPQHF.

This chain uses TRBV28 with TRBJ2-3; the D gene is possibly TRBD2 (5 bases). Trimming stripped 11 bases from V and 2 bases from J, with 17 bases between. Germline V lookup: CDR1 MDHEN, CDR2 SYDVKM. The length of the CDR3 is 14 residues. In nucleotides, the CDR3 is TGTGCCTCTCTTCCGGCGGGTATCACAGATACGCAGTATTTT. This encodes CASLPAGITDTQYF.

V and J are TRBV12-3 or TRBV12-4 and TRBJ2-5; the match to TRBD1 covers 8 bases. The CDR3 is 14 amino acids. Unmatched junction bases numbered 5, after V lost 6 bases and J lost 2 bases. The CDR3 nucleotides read TGTGCCAGCAGGATGACAGGGGTTCAAGAGACCCAGTACTTC. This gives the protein CASRMTGVQETQYF.

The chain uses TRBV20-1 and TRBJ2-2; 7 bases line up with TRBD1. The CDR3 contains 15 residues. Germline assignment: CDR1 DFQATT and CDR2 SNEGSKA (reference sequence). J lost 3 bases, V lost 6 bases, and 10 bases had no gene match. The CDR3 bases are TGCAGTGCCATATCTCGGGACAGATACACCGGGGAGCTGTTTTTT. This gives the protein CSAISRDRYTGELFF.